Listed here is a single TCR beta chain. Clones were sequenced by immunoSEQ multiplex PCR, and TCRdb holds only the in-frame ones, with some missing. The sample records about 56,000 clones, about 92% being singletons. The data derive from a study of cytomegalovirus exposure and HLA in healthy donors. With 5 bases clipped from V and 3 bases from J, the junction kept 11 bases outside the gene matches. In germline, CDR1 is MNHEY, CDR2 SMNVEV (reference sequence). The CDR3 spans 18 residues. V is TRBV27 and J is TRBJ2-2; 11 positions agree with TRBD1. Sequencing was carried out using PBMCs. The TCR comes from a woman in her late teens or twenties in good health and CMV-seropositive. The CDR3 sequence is CASSTGTGGIGDTGELFF. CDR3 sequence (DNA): TGTGCCAGCAGTACCGGGACAGGGGGTATCGGGGACACCGGGGAGCTGTTTTTT.